This record covers a single TCR beta chain. It lacks a known antigen. No clone much larger than this one lies a single base away; base qualities are absent. The collaborating institutions used their own protocols to collect whole blood in K2EDTA tubes. For TCRbeta analysis, collaborators shipped samples as frozen whole blood, isolated PBMCs, or DNA extracted from either of those sample types. At the junction V is shortened by 4 bases and J by 5 bases; bases outside the gene matches: 5. From the germline V gene, CDR1 is SGHTA and CDR2 is FQGTGA. The CDR3 covers 16 residues, taking in both the cysteine and the phenylalanine. Only the CDR3 portion is preserved as DNA: 48 bases, with reading frame beginning at the first base. The immunoSEQ Assay, a bias-controlled multiplex PCR, was used to amplify TCRbeta CDR3 regions from genomic DNA. Per the authors' processing: Within the assay, amplification of reference gene primers was used to estimate how many nucleated cells each sample contained. To quantify the absolute abundance of each unique TCRbeta CDR3 rearrangement, sequence reads were collapsed and filtered. Productive Simpson clonality was computed per sample as the square root of Simpson's diversity index over productive rearrangements. TCRdb took this table from immuneACCESS and kept in-frame rearrangements with V and J called. Such tables lack part of the clones; where checked against another copy, unresolved V genes explain under half of the gap, and the rest is unexplained. Clone size and V and J calls were adopted from that table, with D and trimming inferred from the DNA. The table for this sample lists over 55,000 clones; 65% to 90% of them were counted only once. The ten biggest clones cover approximately 25% of the sample.

The data were obtained in a study of blood T cell repertoires in COVID-19 (dated by TCRdb to the early 2020s). With respect to the entire study: The collaborator samples originated in the United States, Italy and Spain and spanned the acute and convalescent phases of COVID-19. The prospective study material was composed of cDNA or gDNA derived from T cells, B-cell-depleted T cells, or PBMCs. The dataset comprised deeply sampled blood TCRbeta repertoires from subjects exposed to, actively infected with, or recovered from COVID-19. The repertoires were released in a freely available public database intended as a resource for research on the immune response to SARS-CoV-2. The samples were drawn from the first 160 participants of the ongoing ImmuneRACE study and from 1,254 subjects provided by 6 global collaborators. A de-identified subject ID, COVID-19 status, age in years and sex were almost always included in the sample metadata. Where HLA class I and class II types were available, the types were taken from metadata supplied by the sample provider, not from assay-based typing. What the work shows at the level of the full study, not this receptor alone: How much clinical and demographic metadata was included differed by source and by participant, and the metadata was provided uncurated.

The sequenced sample was peripheral blood. The sequence joins TRBV7-3 to TRBJ2-1; 13 junctional bases match TRBD2. The receptor's source is a middle-aged man with acute or convalescent COVID-19. The DNA is TGTGCCAGCAGCTACTCCGGGACTAGCGGGAACAATGAGCAGTTCTTC. This encodes CASSYSGTSGNNEQFF. The CDR3, completed at both ends by the reference TRBV7-3 and TRBJ2-1 genes, gives the full variable domain GAGVSQTPSNKVTEKGKYVELRCDPISGHTALYWYRQSLGQGPEFLIYFQGTGAADDSGLPNDRFFAVRPEGSVSTLKIQRTERGDSAVYLCASSYSGTSGNNEQFFGPGTRLTVL.